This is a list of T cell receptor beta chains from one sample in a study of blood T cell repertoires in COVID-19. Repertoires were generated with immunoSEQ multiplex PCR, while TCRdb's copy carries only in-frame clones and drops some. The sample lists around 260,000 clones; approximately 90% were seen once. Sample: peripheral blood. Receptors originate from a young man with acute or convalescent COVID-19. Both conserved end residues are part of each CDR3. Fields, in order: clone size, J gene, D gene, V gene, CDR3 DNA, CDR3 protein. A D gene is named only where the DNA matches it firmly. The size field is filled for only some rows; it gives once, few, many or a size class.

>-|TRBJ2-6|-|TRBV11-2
TGTGCCAGCAGCTACCAGGTCTCTGGGGCCAACGTCCTGACTTTC
CASSYQVSGANVLTF
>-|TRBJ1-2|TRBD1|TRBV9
TGTGCCAGCAGCGTAGTGGCAGGGGGCATGGGTGGCTACACCTTC
CASSVVAGGMGGYTF
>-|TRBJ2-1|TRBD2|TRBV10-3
TGTGCCATCAGCGGGACTAGCGGGAGTTCCTACAATGAGCAGTTCTTC
CAISGTSGSSYNEQFF
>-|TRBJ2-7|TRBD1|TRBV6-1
TGTGCCAGCAGTGAAGGGGACAGCTACGAGCAGTACTTC
CASSEGDSYEQYF
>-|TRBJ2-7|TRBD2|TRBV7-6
TGTGCCAGCAGCCCAAGGGGAGCGGGAGGGCCTTTGGACGAGCAGTACTTC
CASSPRGAGGPLDEQYF
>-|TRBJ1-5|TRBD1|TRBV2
TGTGCCAGCAATCGGGACAGACAAGGCAATCAGCCCCAGCATTTT
CASNRDRQGNQPQHF
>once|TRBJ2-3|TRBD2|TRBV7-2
TGTGCCAGCAGCTTAGCGCGGGCGGGAGGGCCTGTAGATACGCAGTATTTT
CASSLARAGGPVDTQYF
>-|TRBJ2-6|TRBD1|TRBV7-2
TGTGCCAGCAGCTTAGGGGACAGCGGGGCCAACGTCCTGACTTTC
CASSLGDSGANVLTF
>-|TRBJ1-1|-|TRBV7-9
TGTGCCAGCAGCTTGGGAGGATTCTCGACCACTGAAGCTTTCTTT
CASSLGGFSTTEAFF
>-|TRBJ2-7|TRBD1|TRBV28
TGTGCCAGCGGTCTTAAAGGACAGGGCTTCCTATACGAGCAGTACTTC
CASGLKGQGFLYEQYF
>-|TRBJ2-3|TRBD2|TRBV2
TGTGCCAGCAGTGGGCTAGCGGGCACAGATACGCAGTATTTT
CASSGLAGTDTQYF
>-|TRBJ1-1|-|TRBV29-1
TGCAGCGTTGACCCCCAGGCGAGTAACACTGAAGCTTTCTTT
CSVDPQASNTEAFF
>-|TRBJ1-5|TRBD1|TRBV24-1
TGTGCCACCAGTGATTCGGGACAGGGGGCGCGAAATCAGCCCCAGCATTTT
CATSDSGQGARNQPQHF
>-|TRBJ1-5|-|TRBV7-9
TGTGCCAGCAGCTTAGGGGACATATCCAATCAGCCCCAGCATTTT
CASSLGDISNQPQHF
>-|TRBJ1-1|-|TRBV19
TGTGCCAGTAGTATATGGCAGGGCACTGAAGCTTTCTTT
CASSIWQGTEAFF
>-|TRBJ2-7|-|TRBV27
TGTGCCAGCAGTTTGGTCCCCGAGGTTGGGTACGAGCAGTACTTC
CASSLVPEVGYEQYF
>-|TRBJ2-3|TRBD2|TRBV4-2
TGTGCCAGCAGCCAAGGGGCGGGGGTAGACGTAGATACGCAGTATTTT
CASSQGAGVDVDTQYF
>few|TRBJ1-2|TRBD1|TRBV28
TGTGCCAGCAGCTCAATAGACAGGGTCCATGGCTACACCTTC
CASSSIDRVHGYTF
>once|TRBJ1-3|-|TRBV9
TGTGCCAGCAGCCAGAGGGGGGGCTCTGGAAACACCATATATTTT
CASSQRGGSGNTIYF
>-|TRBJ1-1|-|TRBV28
TGTGCCAGCAGTAGAGGACAGCCATACACTGAAGCTTTCTTT
CASSRGQPYTEAFF
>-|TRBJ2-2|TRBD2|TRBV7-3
TGTGCCAGCAGTCCAGGACTAGCGGATATCAGGAACACCGGGGAGCTGTTTTTT
CASSPGLADIRNTGELFF
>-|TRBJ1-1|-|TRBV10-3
TGTGCCATCAGTGTAACGGGGGTTACTGAAGCTTTCTTT
CAISVTGVTEAFF
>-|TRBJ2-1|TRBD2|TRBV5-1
TGCGCCAGCAGCCCGGATGCTAGCGGGAGGAGCTCCTACAATGAGCAGTTCTTC
CASSPDASGRSSYNEQFF
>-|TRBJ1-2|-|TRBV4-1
TGCGCCAGCAGCCAAGATCTCCAGAACTATGGCTACACCTTC
CASSQDLQNYGYTF
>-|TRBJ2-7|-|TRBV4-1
TGCGCCAGCAGCCAAGGCACAGGGACCTACGAGCAGTACTTC
CASSQGTGTYEQYF
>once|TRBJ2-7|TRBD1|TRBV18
TGTGCCAGCTCACCGGACAGGGGGGTTATCGAGCAGTACTTC
CASSPDRGVIEQYF
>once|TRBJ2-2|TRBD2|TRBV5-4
TGTGCCAGCAGGAAGCCGGGACTAGCGGGAGAACCCGGGGAGCTGTTTTTT
CASRKPGLAGEPGELFF
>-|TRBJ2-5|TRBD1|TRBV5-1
TGCGCCAGCAGCTTGTCGGGACAGGGTTCCAAATCGACCCAGTACTTC
CASSLSGQGSKSTQYF
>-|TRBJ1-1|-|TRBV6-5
TGTGCCAGCAGGGGTGGCAGTCGGCGGCTTGAAGCTTTCTTT
CASRGGSRRLEAFF
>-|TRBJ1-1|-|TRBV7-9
TGTGCCAGCAGCTTAAGTTTGGGGGCGCAGACTGAAGCTTTCTTT
CASSLSLGAQTEAFF
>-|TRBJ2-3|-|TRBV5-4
TGTGCCAGCAGCTCACAGGGATCAGATACGCAGTATTTT
CASSSQGSDTQYF
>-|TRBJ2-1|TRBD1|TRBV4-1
TGCGCCAGCAGCCAACTACAGGGGTCCTCCTACAATGAGCAGTTCTTC
CASSQLQGSSYNEQFF
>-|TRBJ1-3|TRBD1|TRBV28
TGTGCCAGCGAGGACAGGCTCTGGGGCTCTGGAAACACCATATATTTT
CASEDRLWGSGNTIYF
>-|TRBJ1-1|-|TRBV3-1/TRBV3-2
TGTGCCAGCAGCCAGTTATCCGAAGCTTTCTTT
CASSQLSEAFF
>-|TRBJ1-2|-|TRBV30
TGTGCCTGGAGTCCTCTTGTTGGCTACACCTTC
CAWSPLVGYTF
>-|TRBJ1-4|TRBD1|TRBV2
TGTGCCAGCAGCGTCAGGGGGGCAACTAATGAAAAACTGTTTTTT
CASSVRGATNEKLFF
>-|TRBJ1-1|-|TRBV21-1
TGTGCCAGCAGCAAATTACATTTTCTGAACACTGAAGCTTTCTTT
CASSKLHFLNTEAFF
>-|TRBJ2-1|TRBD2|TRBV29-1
TGCAGCGTATCGGGACTAGCGGCACTCTACAATGAGCAGTTCTTC
CSVSGLAALYNEQFF
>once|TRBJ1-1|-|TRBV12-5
TGTGCTAGTGGTGGGGGGGCTGAAGCTTTCTTT
CASGGGAEAFF
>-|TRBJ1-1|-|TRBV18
TGTGCCAGCTCACCCACTTCACGGAACACTGAAGCTTTCTTT
CASSPTSRNTEAFF
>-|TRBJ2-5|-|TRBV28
TGTGCCAGCAGTTTAAGCGAGTACCAAGAGACCCAGTACTTC
CASSLSEYQETQYF
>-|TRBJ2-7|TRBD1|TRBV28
TGTGCCTTACACCCGGGACAGGGTTCCGAGCAGTACTTC
CALHPGQGSEQYF
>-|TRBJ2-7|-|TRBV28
TGTGCCAGCAGTTTACGACAAGGCTCCTACGAGCAGTACTTC
CASSLRQGSYEQYF
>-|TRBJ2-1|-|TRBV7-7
TGTGCTAGCAGCTTGGACAGCCACAATGAGCAGTTCTTC
CASSLDSHNEQFF
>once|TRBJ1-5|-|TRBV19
TGTGCCAGTAGTATTCCCTCCAATCAGCCCCAGCATTTT
CASSIPSNQPQHF
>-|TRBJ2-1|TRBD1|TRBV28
TGTGCCAGCAGCCAGGGGGGGACAGGGTCCAATGAGCAGTTCTTC
CASSQGGTGSNEQFF
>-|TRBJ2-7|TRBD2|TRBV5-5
TGTGCCAGCAGCTGGAGACTAGCGGGCTCCTACGAGCAGTACTTC
CASSWRLAGSYEQYF
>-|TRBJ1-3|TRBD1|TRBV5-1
TGCGCCAGCAGGAAACAACAGGGGGGCTCTGGAAACACCATATATTTT
CASRKQQGGSGNTIYF
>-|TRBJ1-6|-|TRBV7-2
TGTGCCAGCAGCTTAGGGACTGTCCTTAATTCACCCCTCCACTTT
CASSLGTVLNSPLHF
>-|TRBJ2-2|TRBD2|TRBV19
TGTGCCAGTAGTATCGCGGGAGGGTGGGAGCTGTTTTTT
CASSIAGGWELFF
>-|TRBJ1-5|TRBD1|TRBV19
TGTGCCAGCTTACCATTCGGAGGACTCAGGGGGCCGGGTCAGCCCCAGCATTTT
CASLPFGGLRGPGQPQHF
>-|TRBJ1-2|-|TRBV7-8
TGTGCCAGCAGCCGGGACATGAACTATGGCTACACCTTC
CASSRDMNYGYTF